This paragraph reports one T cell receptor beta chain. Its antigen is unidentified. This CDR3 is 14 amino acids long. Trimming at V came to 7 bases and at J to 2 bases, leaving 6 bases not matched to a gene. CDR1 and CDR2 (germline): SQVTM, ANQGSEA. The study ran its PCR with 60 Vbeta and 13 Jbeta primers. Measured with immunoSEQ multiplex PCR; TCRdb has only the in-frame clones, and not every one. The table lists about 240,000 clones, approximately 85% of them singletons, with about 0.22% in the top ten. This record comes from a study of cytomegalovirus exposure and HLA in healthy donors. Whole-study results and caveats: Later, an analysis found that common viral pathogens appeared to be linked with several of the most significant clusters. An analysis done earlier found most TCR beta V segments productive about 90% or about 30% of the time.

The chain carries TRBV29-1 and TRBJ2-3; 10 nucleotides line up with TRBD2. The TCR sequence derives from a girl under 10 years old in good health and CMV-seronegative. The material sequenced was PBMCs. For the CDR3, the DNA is TGCAGCGATCCCACTAGCGGGAACACAGATACGCAGTATTTT. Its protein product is CSDPTSGNTDTQYF.